The T cell receptor (beta chain) under discussion was sequenced for a study of vaccination and CD4 T cells after COVID-19. The sample's treatment: approximately nine-day PBMC culture with coronavirus spike peptide pools or control peptides (ViraFEST assay). It was before the COVID-19 pandemic (2011-2018) that the unexposed donor's CD4+ T cells were collected. ViraFEST stimulated the growth of antigen-specific T cells using peptide pools and subsequently profiled their TCRs by sequencing. IL-2 at about 9.1 IU/ml and peptide pools at roughly 11 ug/ml were added to PBMCs cultured at approximately 2 million per well. With regard to this clonotype: Its antigen is still unknown.

The Oncomine TCR Beta short-read assay sequenced DNA from cultured CD4+ T cells. TCRdb used MiXCR to reprocess the PCR reads, holding one entry per CDR3 protein. The sample consists of 9,500 to 10,000 distinct CDR3 sequences, about 33% of them appearing once. This sequence was found in a human donor in good health. Sequenced input: CD4+ T cells from blood, cultured in vitro.

The CDR3 protein is CASRTRDVETQYF. The CDR3 region has the DNA TGTGCCAGTAGAACCCGGGACGTGGAGACCCAGTACTTC. The J gene is TRBJ2-5, the V gene TRBV19; tentatively, D is TRBD1 or TRBD2 (5 bases each). V gave up 6 bases and J gave up 5 bases, with 13 bases separating them. CDR1 is LNHDA, CDR2 SQIVND, per germline (reference sequence). CDR3 length: 13 residues.